This T cell receptor beta chain was identified in a study of blood T cell repertoires in COVID-19 (dated by TCRdb to the early 2020s). Some background on the complete study: The collaborator samples originated in the United States, Italy and Spain and spanned the acute and convalescent phases of COVID-19. Subjects who had been exposed to COVID-19, were actively infected with it, or had recovered from it provided the deeply sampled blood TCRbeta repertoires that made up the dataset. The prospective study material was composed of cDNA or gDNA derived from T cells, B-cell-depleted T cells, or PBMCs. The samples were drawn from two sources: the first 160 participants of the ongoing ImmuneRACE study, and 1,200 or so subjects contributed by 6 global collaborators. The sample metadata nearly always contained a de-identified subject ID, COVID-19 status, age in years and sex. The repertoires were made available in a free public database intended to serve as a resource for research on the immune response to SARS-CoV-2. Where available, HLA class I and class II types were taken from metadata supplied by the sample provider and were not determined by assay-based typing.

The count of this clone is one. Its recognized antigen is unknown. No much larger clone is present one base from it, and per-base qualities are unavailable. Collaborating institutions collected whole blood in K2EDTA tubes following their own protocols. Collaborator samples were shipped for TCRbeta analysis as frozen whole blood, isolated PBMCs, or DNA extracted from either sample type. The germline V and J ends show losses of 0 bases and 5 bases respectively, and no gene match explains 14 bases of the junction. The germline V gene (reference sequence) sets CDR1 to LGHDT and CDR2 to YNNKEL. The CDR3 spans 21 residues, from the cysteine through the phenylalanine. Kept here is only the CDR3 DNA, which spans 63 bases and is read in frame from base 1. Results the study describes overall, beyond this receptor: How much clinical and demographic metadata was included differed by source and by participant, and the metadata was provided uncurated.

The immunoSEQ Assay, a bias-controlled multiplex PCR, was used to amplify TCRbeta CDR3 regions from genomic DNA. For the original study's pipeline: The number of nucleated cells in each sample was estimated by amplification of reference gene primers within the assay. Sequence reads were collapsed and filtered to measure the absolute abundance of every unique TCRbeta CDR3 rearrangement. For each sample, productive Simpson clonality was calculated as the square root of Simpson's diversity index over productive rearrangements. What TCRdb holds here is the immuneACCESS table cut down to in-frame rearrangements. Part of the clones is not present; checked against another copy, under half of the missing clones reflect an unresolved V gene, and the others are unexplained. That table gives V, J and clone size, and the DNA gave D and trimming. The sample table lists approximately 61,000 clones, about 82% of them with a count of one. Roughly 5% of the sample comes from the top ten.

The sample consisted of peripheral blood. This TCR derives from a man between 70 and 80 years old with acute or convalescent COVID-19. The chain links TRBV3-1 (or the pseudogene TRBV3-2) with TRBJ2-3; TRBD2 matches 16 bases in the middle. The DNA sequence is as follows: TGTGCCAGCAGCCAAGAAGGGACTAGCGGGGGGGATCCCTCTTGGGGAGATACGCAGTATTTT. It translates to CASSQEGTSGGDPSWGDTQYF.